This T cell receptor (beta chain) was documented in a study of cytomegalovirus exposure and HLA in healthy donors. Study in general: There were nearly 120 million unique TCR beta sequences, drawn from about 180 million T cells, in an earlier analysis. Study results and limitations: Previous analysis showed most TCR beta V segments were productive about 90% or about 30% of the time. Presence/absence analysis assumed near-uniform sequencing depth across donors. Evidence from a later analysis indicated that most CMV-associated TCR beta chains looked HLA-restricted.

PCR was performed using 60 Vbeta and 13 Jbeta primers. Repertoires were generated with immunoSEQ multiplex PCR, while TCRdb's copy carries only in-frame clones and drops some. This table has about 150,000 clones, about 81% appearing once. About this clone itself: Antigen unknown.

The sample consisted of PBMCs. This clonotype was obtained from a man aged 25 to 40 in good health and CMV-seronegative.

CDR3 DNA: TGTGCCTGGAGTACAGGGGAGGATGGCTACACCTTC. It is translated as CAWSTGEDGYTF. The rearrangement links TRBV30 to TRBJ1-2, with 7 bases that match TRBD1. After removal of 2 bases from V and 6 bases from J, the junction contained 3 bases not matched to a gene. CDR3 size: 12 residues. Germline CDR1 and CDR2: GTSNPN and SVGIG (reference sequence).